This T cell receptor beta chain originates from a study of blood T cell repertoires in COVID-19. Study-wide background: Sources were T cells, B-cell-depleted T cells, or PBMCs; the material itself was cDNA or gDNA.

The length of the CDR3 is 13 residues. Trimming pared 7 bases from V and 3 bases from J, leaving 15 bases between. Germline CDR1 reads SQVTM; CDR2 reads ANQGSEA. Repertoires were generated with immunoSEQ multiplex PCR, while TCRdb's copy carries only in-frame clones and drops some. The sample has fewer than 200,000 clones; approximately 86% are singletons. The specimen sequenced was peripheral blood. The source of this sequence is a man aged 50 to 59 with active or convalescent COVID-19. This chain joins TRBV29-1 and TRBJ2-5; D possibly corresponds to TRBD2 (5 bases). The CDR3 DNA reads TGCAGCGCGGGCCCTGACTACAAAGAGACCCAGTACTTC. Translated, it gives CSAGPDYKETQYF.